These T cell receptor beta chains were read from a single sample in a study of Ad26.COV2.S vaccination and SARS-CoV-2 variants. The method was immunoSEQ multiplex PCR; TCRdb's version includes in-frame clones alone and lacks a portion of them. Of about 180,000 clones listed, roughly nine tenths are singletons. Material: peripheral blood, obtained after recovery from COVID-19. These receptor sequences come from a human donor who had recovered from COVID-19. Each CDR3 is given with its conserved first and last residue. The order of the fields is V gene, clone size, CDR3 length, D gene, J gene, CDR3 DNA, CDR3 protein. A D gene is named only where the DNA matches it firmly. Expanded clones get a size class; other rows say once, few or many, or leave the size out.

>TRBV10-3|NA|13|NA|TRBJ2-7
TGTGCCATCAGTTCAGGGTTAGGGTACGAGCAGTACTTC
CAISSGLGYEQYF
>TRBV20-1|NA|15|TRBD2|TRBJ2-3
TGCAGTGCTAGTGGTTCGGCGGGAGGGTCAGATACGCAGTATTTT
CSASGSAGGSDTQYF
>TRBV12-5|NA|16|TRBD2|TRBJ2-7
TGTGCTAGTGTCGGGACTAGCGGAGTCAACGTTAACGAGCAGTACTTC
CASVGTSGVNVNEQYF
>TRBV11-2|few|13|NA|TRBJ1-5
TGTGCCAGCAGCTTGGGATCTATTTGGCCCCAGCATTTT
CASSLGSIWPQHF
>TRBV6-5|NA|15|TRBD2|TRBJ2-7
TGTGCCAGCAGCCAGGTAGCGGGAGGTCCCTACGAGCAGTACTTC
CASSQVAGGPYEQYF
>TRBV5-1|NA|16|TRBD2|TRBJ2-2
TGCGCCAGCAGCTTGGCGGGCGGGGGGGGCACCGGGGAGCTGTTTTTT
CASSLAGGGGTGELFF
>TRBV9|few|14|NA|TRBJ1-5
TGTGCCAGCAGCGCGGGGGCAGGGAGGCAGCCCCAGCATTTT
CASSAGAGRQPQHF
>TRBV6-5|NA|14|NA|TRBJ2-5
TGTGCCAGCAGTTACTCGGGGCTCCAAGAGACCCAGTACTTC
CASSYSGLQETQYF
>TRBV7-8|NA|13|TRBD1|TRBJ2-7
TGTGCCAGCAGCTTGGCAGGGGGATACGAGCAGTACTTC
CASSLAGGYEQYF
>TRBV19|NA|14|TRBD1|TRBJ1-1
TGTGCCAGTATCAAGACAGGGGAGAACACTGAAGCTTTCTTT
CASIKTGENTEAFF